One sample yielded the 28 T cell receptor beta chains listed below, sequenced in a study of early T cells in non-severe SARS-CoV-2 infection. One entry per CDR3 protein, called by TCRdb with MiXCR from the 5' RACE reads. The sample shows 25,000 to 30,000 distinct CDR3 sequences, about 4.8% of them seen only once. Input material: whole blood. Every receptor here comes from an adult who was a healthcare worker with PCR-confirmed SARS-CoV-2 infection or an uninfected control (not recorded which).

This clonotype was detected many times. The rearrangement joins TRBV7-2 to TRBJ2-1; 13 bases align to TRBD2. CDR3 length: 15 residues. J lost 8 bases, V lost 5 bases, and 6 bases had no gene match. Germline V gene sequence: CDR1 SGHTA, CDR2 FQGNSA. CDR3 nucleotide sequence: TGTGCCAGCAGCCCGAGGACTAGCGGGAGACATGAGCAGTTCTTC. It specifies CASSPRTSGRHEQFF.

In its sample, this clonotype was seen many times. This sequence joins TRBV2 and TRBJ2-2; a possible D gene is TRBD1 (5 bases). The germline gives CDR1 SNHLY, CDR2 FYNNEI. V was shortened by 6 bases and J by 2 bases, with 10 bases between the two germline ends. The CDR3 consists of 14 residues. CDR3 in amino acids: CASSPDRNTGELFF. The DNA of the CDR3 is TGTGCCAGCAGCCCCGACAGAAACACCGGGGAGCTGTTTTTT. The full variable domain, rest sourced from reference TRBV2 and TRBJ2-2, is EPEVTQTPSHQVTQMGQEVILRCVPISNHLYFYWYRQILGQKVEFLVSFYNNEISEKSEIFDDQFSVERPDGSNFTLKIRSTKLEDSAMYFCASSPDRNTGELFFGEGSRLTVL.

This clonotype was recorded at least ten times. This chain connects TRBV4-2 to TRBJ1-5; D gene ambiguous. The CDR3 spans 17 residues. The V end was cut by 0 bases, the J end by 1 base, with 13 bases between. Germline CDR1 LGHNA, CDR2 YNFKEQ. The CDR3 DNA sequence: TGTGCCAGCAGCCAAGATCTTGGGTTTTACAGCAATCAGCCCCAGCATTTT. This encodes CASSQDLGFYSNQPQHF.

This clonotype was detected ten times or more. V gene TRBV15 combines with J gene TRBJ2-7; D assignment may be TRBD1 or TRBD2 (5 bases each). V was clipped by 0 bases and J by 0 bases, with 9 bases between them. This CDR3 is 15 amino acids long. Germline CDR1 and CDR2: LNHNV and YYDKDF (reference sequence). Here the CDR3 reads CATSREGDGSYEQYF. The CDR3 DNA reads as TGTGCCACCAGCAGAGAAGGGGACGGCTCCTACGAGCAGTACTTC.

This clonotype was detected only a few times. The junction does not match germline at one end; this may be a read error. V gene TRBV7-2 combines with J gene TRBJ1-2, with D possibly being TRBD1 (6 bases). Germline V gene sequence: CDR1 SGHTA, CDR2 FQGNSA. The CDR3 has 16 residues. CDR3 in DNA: TGTGCCGGCAGCCGATCCCGCGACAGGACTAACTATGGCTACACCTTC. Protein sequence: CAGSRSRDRTNYGYTF.

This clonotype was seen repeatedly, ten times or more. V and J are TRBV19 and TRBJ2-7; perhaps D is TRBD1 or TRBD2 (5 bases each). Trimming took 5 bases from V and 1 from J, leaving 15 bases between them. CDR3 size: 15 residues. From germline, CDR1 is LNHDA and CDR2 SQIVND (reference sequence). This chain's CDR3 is CASSRDGAASYEQYF. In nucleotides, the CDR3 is TGTGCCAGTAGTCGGGATGGGGCGGCGTCCTACGAGCAGTACTTC.

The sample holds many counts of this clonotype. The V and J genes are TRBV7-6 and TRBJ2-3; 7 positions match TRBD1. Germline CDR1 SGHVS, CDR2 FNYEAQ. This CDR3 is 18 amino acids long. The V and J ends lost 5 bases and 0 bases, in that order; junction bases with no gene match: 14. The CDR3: CASSRDSHIMSSTDTQYF. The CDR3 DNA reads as TGTGCCAGCAGCAGGGACAGCCACATTATGTCTAGCACAGATACGCAGTATTTT.

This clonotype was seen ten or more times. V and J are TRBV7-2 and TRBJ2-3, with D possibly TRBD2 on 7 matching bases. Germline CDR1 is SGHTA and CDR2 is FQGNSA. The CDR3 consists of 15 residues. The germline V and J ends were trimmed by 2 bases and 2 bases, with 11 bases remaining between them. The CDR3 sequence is CASSLMRGLTDTQYF. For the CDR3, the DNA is TGTGCCAGCAGCTTAATGCGGGGGCTCACAGATACGCAGTATTTT.

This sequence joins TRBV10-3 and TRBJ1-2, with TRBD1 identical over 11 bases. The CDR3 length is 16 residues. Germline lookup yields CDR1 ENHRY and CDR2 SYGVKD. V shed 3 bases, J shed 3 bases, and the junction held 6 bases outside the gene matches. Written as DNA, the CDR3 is TGTGCCATCAGTGACCCTGGACAGGGGGCTTACTATGGCTACACCTTC. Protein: CAISDPGQGAYYGYTF.

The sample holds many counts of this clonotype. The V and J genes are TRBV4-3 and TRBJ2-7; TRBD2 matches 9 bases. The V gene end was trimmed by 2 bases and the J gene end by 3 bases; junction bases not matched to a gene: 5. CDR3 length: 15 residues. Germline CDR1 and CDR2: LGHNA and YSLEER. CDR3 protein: CASSQSSGAFYEQYF. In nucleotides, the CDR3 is TGCGCCAGCAGCCAATCTAGCGGGGCCTTCTACGAGCAGTACTTC.

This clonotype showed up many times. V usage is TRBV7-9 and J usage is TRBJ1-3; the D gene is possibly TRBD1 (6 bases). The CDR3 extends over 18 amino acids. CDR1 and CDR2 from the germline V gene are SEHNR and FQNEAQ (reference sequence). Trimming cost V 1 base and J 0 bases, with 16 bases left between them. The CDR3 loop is CASSLVWEQGTSGNTIYF. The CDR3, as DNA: TGTGCCAGCAGCTTAGTTTGGGAACAGGGAACCTCTGGAAACACCATATATTTT.

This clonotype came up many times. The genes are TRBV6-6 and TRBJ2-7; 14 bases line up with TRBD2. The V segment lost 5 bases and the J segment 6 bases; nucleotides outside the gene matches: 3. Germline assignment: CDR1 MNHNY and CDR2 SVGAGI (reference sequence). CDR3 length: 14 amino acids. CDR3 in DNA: TGTGCCAGCAGTGCCGGGACTAGCGGGAGCGAGCAGTACTTC. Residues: CASSAGTSGSEQYF.

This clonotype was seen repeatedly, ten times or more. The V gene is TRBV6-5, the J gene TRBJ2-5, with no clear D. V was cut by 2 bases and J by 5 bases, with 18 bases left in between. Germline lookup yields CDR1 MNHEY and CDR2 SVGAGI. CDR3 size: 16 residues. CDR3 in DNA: TGTGCCAGCAGTTACCAGATGCACCCCACATTGGAGACCCAGTACTTC. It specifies CASSYQMHPTLETQYF.

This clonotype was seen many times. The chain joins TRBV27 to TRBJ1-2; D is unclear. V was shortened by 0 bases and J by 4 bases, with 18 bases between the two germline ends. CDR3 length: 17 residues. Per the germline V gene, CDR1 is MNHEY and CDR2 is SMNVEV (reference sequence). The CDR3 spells CASSLSNGKALSYGYTF. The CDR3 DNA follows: TGTGCCAGCAGTTTATCGAACGGAAAAGCTCTCTCCTATGGCTACACCTTC.

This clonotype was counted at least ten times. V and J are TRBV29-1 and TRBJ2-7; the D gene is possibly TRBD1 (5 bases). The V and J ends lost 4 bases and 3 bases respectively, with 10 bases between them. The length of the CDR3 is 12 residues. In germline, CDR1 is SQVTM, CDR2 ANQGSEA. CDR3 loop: CSVATDSYEQYF. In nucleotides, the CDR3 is TGCAGCGTTGCCACCGACAGCTACGAGCAGTACTTC.

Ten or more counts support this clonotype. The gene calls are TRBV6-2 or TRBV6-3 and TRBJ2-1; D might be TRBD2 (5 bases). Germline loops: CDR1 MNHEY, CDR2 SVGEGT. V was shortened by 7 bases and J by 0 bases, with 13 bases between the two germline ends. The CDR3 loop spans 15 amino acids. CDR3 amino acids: CASITAESSYNEQFF. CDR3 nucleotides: TGTGCCAGCATTACAGCGGAAAGCTCCTACAATGAGCAGTTCTTC.

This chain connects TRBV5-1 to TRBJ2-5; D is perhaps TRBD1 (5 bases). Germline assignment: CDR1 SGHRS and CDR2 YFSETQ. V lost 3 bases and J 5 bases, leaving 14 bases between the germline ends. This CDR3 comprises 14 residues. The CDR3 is CASSSLGAVETQYF. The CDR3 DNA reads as TGCGCCAGCAGCTCGCTTGGGGCGGTGGAGACCCAGTACTTC.

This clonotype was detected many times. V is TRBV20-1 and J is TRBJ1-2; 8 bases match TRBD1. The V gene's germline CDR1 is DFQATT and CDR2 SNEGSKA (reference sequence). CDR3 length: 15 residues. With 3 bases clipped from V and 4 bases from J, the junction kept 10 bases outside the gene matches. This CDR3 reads CSASPPGQGGYGYTF. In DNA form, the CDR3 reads TGCAGTGCTAGCCCCCCTGGACAGGGCGGCTATGGCTACACCTTC.

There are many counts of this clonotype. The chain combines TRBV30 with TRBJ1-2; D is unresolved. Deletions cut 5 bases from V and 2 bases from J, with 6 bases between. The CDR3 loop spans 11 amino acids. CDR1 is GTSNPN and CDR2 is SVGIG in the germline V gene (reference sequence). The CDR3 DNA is TGTGCCTGGGATGGGAACTATGGCTACACCTTC. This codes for CAWDGNYGYTF.

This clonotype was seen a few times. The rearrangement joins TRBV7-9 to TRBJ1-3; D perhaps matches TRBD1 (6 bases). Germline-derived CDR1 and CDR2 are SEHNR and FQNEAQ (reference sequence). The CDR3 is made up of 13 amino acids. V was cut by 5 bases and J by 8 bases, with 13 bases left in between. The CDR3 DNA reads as TGTGCCAGCAGCCCAGGGGATTCGCACACCATATATTTT. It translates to CASSPGDSHTIYF.

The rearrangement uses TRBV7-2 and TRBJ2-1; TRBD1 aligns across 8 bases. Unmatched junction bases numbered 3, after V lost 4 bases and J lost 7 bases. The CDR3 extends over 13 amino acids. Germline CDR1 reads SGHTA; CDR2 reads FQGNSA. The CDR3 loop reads CASSWRQGNEQFF. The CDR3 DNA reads TGTGCCAGCAGCTGGAGACAGGGGAATGAGCAGTTCTTC.

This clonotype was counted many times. CDR3 amino acids: CSVDLRGRNYGYTF. The DNA of the CDR3 is TGCAGCGTTGATCTCAGGGGGCGAAACTATGGCTACACCTTC. The V and J genes are TRBV29-1 and TRBJ1-2; TRBD1 matches 8 bases. V shed 3 bases, J shed 2 bases, and the junction held 5 bases outside the gene matches. The CDR3 loop spans 14 amino acids. The V gene's germline CDR1 is SQVTM and CDR2 ANQGSEA.

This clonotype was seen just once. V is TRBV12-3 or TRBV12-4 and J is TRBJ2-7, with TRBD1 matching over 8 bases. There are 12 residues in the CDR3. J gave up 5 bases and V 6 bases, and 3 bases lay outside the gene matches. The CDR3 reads CASRKDRDEQYF. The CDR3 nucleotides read TGTGCCAGCAGAAAGGACAGGGACGAGCAGTACTTC.

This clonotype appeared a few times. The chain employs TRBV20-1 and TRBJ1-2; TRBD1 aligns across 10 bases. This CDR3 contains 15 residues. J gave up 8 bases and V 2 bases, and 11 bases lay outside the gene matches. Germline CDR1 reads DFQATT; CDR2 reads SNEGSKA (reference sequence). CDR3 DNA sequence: TGCAGTGCTAGACCGCCGAGACAGGGGGCTTTAGGCTACACCTTC. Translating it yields CSARPPRQGALGYTF.

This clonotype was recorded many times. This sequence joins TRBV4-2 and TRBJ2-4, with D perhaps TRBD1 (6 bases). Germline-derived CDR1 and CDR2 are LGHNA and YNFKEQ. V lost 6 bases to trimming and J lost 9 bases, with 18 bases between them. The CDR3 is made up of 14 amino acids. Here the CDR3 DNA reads TGTGCCAGCAGTAACCGGGACCTAGGGGGCATTCAGTACTTC. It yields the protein CASSNRDLGGIQYF.

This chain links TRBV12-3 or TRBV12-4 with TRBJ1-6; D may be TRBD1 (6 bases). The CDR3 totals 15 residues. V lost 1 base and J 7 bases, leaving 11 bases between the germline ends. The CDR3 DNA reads TGTGCCAGCAGTTTAGAGACACAGGGAAATTCACCCCTCCACTTT. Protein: CASSLETQGNSPLHF.

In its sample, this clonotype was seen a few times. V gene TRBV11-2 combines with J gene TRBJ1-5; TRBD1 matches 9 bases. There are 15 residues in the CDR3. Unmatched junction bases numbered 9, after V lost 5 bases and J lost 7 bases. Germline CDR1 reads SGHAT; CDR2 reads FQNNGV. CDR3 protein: CASSATGGEGQPQHF. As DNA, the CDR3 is TGTGCCAGCAGCGCTACAGGGGGCGAAGGGCAGCCCCAGCATTTT. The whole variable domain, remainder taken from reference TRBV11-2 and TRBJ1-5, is EAGVAQSPRYKIIEKRQSVAFWCNPISGHATLYWYQQILGQGPKLLIQFQNNGVVDDSQLPKDRFSAERLKGVDSTLKIQPAKLEDSAVYLCASSATGGEGQPQHFGDGTRLSIL.

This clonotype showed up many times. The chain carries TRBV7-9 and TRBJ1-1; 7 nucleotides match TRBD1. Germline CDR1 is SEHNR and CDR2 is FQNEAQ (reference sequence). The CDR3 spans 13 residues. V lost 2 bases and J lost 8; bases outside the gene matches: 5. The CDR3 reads CASSLRGGEEAFF. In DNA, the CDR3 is TGTGCCAGCAGCTTACGAGGGGGCGAGGAAGCTTTCTTT.